A single T cell receptor beta chain is shown here with its context. The data were taken from a study of CD8 T cells in Susac syndrome. A quantity of roughly 0.5 to 1 ug RNA underwent reverse transcription using random hexamers. By means of immunoSEQ multiplex PCR, TCR beta CDR3 spanning 54 Vbeta and 13 Jbeta underwent amplification. TCRdb reanalysed the immunoSEQ multiplex PCR reads using MiXCR and keeps one entry per CDR3 protein. The data contain over 350,000 distinct CDR3 sequences, 75% to 90% of them seen just once; the ten biggest clones take up under 0.15%. The authors carried out high-throughput sequencing of TCR beta. They applied it to CD8+ and CD4+ T cells obtained from blood. The CD8+ and CD4+ T cells were negatively isolated, with the TEMRA cells enriched by FACS. CDR3 length equals 15 residues. Trimming shortened V by 4 bases and J by 5 bases, and 16 bases separated the two germline ends. The germline gives CDR1 MDHEN, CDR2 SYDVKM.

The sequence was collected from a human donor with multiple sclerosis. The chain combines TRBV28 with TRBJ2-3, with D unresolved. Sequencing input: CD8+ T cells from PBMCs. DNA of the CDR3: TGTGCCAGCAGTTCCCTGGGCACGACGAGAGATACGCAGTATTTT. Translation gives CASSSLGTTRDTQYF.